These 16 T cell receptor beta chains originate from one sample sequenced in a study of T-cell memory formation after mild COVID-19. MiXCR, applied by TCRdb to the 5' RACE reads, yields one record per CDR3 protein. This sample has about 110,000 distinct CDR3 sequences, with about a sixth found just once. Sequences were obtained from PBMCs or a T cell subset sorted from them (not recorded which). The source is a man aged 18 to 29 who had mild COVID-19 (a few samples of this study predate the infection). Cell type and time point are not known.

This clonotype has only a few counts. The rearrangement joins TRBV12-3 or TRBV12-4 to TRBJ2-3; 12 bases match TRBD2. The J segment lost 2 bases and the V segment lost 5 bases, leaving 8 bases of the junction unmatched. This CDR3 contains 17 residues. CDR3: CASSRRLAGASTDTQYF. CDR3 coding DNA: TGTGCCAGCAGTCGTAGACTAGCGGGGGCATCCACAGATACGCAGTATTTT.

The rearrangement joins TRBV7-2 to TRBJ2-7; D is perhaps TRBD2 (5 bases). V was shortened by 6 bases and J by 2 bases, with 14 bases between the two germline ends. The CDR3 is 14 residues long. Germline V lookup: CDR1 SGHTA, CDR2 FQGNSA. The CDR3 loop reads CASSQRVSAYEQYF. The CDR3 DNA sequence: TGTGCCAGCAGTCAGAGGGTATCAGCCTACGAGCAGTACTTC.

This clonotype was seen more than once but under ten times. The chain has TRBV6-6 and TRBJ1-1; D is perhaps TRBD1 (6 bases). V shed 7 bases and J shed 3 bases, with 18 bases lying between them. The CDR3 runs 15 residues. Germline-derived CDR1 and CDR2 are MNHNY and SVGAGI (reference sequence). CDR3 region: CASTPSTGRDTEAFF. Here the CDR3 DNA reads TGTGCCAGCACCCCCTCTACAGGGCGGGACACTGAAGCTTTCTTT.

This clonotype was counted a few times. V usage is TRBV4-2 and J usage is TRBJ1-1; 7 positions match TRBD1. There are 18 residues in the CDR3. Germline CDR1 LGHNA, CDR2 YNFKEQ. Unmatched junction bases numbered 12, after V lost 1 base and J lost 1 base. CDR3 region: CASSQGQGPISTNTEAFF. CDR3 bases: TGTGCCAGCAGCCAAGGACAGGGCCCAATCTCAACGAACACTGAAGCTTTCTTT.

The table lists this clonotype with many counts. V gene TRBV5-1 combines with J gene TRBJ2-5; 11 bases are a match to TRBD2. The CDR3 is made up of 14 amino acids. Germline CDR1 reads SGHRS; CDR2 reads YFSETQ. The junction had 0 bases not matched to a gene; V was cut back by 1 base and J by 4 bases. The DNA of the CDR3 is TGCGCCAGCAGCTTGACTAGCGGGGGAGAGACCCAGTACTTC. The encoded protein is CASSLTSGGETQYF.

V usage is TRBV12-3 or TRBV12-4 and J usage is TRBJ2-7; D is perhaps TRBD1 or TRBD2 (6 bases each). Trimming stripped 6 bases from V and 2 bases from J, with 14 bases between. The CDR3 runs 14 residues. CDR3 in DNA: TGTGCCAGCAGGTCGGGGGCCGCAACCTACGAGCAGTACTTC. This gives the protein CASRSGAATYEQYF.

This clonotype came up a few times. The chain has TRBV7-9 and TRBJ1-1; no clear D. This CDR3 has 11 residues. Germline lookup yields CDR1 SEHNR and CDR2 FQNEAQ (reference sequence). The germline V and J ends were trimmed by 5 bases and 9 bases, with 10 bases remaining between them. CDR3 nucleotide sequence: TGTGCCAGCAGCGTAAGGCAGAAAGCTTTCTTT. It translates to CASSVRQKAFF.

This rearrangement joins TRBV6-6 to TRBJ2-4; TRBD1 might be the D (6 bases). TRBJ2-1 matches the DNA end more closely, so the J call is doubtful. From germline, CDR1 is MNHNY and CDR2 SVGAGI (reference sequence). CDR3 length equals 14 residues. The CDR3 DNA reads TGTGCCAGCAGTTGGACAGTAGCCAAAAACATTCAGTTCTTC. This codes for CASSWTVAKNIQFF.

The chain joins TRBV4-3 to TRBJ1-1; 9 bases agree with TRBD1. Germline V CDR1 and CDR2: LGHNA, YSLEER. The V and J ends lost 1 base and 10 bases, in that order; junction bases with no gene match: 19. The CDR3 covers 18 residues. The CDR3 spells CASSQGRGQGLSSPRAFF. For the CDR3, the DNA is TGCGCCAGCAGCCAAGGGAGGGGACAGGGCCTGTCTTCCCCTCGAGCTTTCTTT.

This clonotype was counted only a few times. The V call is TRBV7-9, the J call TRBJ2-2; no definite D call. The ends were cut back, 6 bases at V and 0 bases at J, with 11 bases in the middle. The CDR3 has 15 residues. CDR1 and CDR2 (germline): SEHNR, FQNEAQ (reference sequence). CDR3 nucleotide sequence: TGTGCCAGCAGTTACAGCCCAACGAACACCGGGGAGCTGTTTTTT. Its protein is CASSYSPTNTGELFF.

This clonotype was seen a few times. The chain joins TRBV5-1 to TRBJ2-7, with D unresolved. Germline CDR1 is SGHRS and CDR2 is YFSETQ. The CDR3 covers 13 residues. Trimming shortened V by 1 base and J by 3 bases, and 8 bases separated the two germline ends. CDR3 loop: CASSLPARYEQYF. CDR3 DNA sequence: TGCGCCAGCAGCTTGCCCGCACGCTACGAGCAGTACTTC.

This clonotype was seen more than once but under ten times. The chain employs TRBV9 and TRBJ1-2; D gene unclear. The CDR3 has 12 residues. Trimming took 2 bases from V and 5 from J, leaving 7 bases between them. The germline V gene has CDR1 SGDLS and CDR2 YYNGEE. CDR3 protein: CASSVGGYGYTF. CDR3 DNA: TGTGCCAGCAGCGTCGGCGGGTATGGCTACACCTTC.

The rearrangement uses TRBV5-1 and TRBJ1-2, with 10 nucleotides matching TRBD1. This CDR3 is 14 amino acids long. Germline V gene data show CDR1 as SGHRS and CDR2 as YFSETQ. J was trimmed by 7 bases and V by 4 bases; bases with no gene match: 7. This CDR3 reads CASSQAGTGVGYTF. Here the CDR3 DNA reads TGCGCCAGCAGCCAGGCCGGGACAGGGGTTGGCTACACCTTC. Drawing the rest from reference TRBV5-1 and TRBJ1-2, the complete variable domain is KAGVTQTPRYLIKTRGQQVTLSCSPISGHRSVSWYQQTPGQGLQFLFEYFSETQRNKGNFPGRFSGRQFSNSRSEMNVSTLELGDSALYLCASSQAGTGVGYTFGSGTRLTVV.

The CDR3 sequence is CASSQGGGLNYGYTF. The CDR3 nucleotides are TGCGCCAGCAGCCAAGGGGGAGGCCTTAACTATGGCTACACCTTC. The chain uses TRBV4-3 and TRBJ1-2, with D uncertain. V was clipped by 1 base and J by 1 base, with 10 bases between them. Germline CDR1 and CDR2: LGHNA and YSLEER. The CDR3 totals 15 residues.

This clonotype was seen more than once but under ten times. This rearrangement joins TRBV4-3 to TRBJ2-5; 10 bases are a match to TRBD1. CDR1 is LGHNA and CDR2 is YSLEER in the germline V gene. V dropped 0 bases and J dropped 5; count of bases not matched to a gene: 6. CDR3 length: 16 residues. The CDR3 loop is CASSQEIQDRGETQYF. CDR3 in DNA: TGCGCCAGCAGCCAAGAGATCCAGGACAGGGGGGAGACCCAGTACTTC.

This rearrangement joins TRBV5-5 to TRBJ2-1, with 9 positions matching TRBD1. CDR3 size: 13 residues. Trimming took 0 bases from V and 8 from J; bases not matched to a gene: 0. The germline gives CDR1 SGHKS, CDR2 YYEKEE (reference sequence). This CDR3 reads CASSLGTGDEQFF. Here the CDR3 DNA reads TGTGCCAGCAGCTTGGGGACAGGGGATGAGCAGTTCTTC.